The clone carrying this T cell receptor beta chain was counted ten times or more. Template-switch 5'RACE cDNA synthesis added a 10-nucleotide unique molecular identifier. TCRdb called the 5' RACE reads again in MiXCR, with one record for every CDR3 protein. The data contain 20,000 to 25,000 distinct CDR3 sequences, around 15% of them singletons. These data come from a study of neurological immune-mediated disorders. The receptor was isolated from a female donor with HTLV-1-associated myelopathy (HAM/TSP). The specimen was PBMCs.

As DNA, the CDR3 is TGTGCTAGTGGTTTGGTACATTTCGGGGGGCCGACCTACGAGCAGTACTTC. Translation: CASGLVHFGGPTYEQYF. V and J are TRBV12-5 and TRBJ2-7; the D gene is possibly TRBD2 (7 bases). The CDR3 length is 17 residues. V lost 0 bases and J 2 bases, leaving 17 bases between the germline ends. Germline CDR1 LGHNT, CDR2 FRNRAP.